The rows below give T cell receptor beta chains drawn from one sample of a study of cytomegalovirus exposure and HLA in healthy donors. Assay: immunoSEQ multiplex PCR; the TCRdb copy retains only in-frame clones and omits some. The sample shows approximately 190,000 clones, about 80% of them seen only once. The specimen was PBMCs. The source of these receptors is a woman in her 30s in good health and CMV-seropositive. Each CDR3 is given with its conserved first and last residue. A D gene is named only where the DNA matches it firmly.

>TRBJ1-1|13|TRBV9|.
CASSFRQNTEAFF
TGTGCCAGCAGCTTCAGACAGAACACTGAAGCTTTCTTT
>TRBJ2-7|15|TRBV11-1|TRBD2
CASSFVSGGAHEQYF
TGTGCCAGCAGCTTCGTTAGCGGGGGGGCCCACGAGCAGTACTTC
>TRBJ2-7|11|TRBV27|.
CASSRGGEQYF
TGTGCCAGCAGTAGAGGGGGCGAGCAGTACTTC
>TRBJ1-3|11|TRBV20-1|.
CSAEAGHTIYF
TGCAGTGCTGAGGCAGGGCACACCATATATTTT
>TRBJ1-1|16|TRBV5-1|.
CASSTLQGPKNTEAFF
TGCGCCAGCAGCACCCTCCAGGGGCCTAAGAACACTGAAGCTTTCTTT
>TRBJ2-1|14|TRBV7-3|.
CASSSGLGVNEQFF
TGTGCCAGCAGCTCGGGACTGGGGGTGAATGAGCAGTTCTTC
>TRBJ2-1|14|TRBV21-1|.
CASSNARVYNEQFF
TGTGCCAGCAGCAACGCCAGGGTCTACAATGAGCAGTTCTTC
>TRBJ1-4|13|TRBV28|TRBD1
CASRRQGNEKLFF
TGTGCCAGCAGAAGACAGGGTAATGAAAAACTGTTTTTT
>TRBJ2-1|12|TRBV2|.
CASRDTAVGQFF
TGTGCCAGCAGGGATACAGCCGTTGGCCAGTTCTTC
>TRBJ1-1|16|TRBV4-1|TRBD1
CASSPYRGRRNTEAFF
TGCGCCAGCAGCCCGTACAGGGGGCGAAGGAACACTGAAGCTTTCTTT
>TRBJ2-1|15|TRBV4-3|.
CASSQERGGSNEQFF
TGCGCCAGCAGCCAAGAAAGGGGTGGTAGCAATGAGCAGTTCTTC
>TRBJ1-5|15|TRBV6-6|TRBD1
CASQGETGSNQPQHF
TGTGCCAGCCAGGGAGAGACAGGGAGCAATCAGCCCCAGCATTTT
>TRBJ2-1|14|TRBV5-1|.
CASSFAGPVSEQFF
TGCGCCAGCAGCTTCGCGGGACCCGTCTCCGAGCAGTTCTTC
>TRBJ2-7|15|TRBV7-9|.
CASSLGGYGTYEQYF
TGTGCCAGCAGCTTAGGAGGGTACGGCACCTACGAGCAGTACTTC
>TRBJ2-6|15|TRBV6-6|.
CASSTQRSGANVLTF
TGTGCCAGCAGCACACAGAGATCTGGGGCCAACGTCCTGACTTTC
>TRBJ1-1|12|TRBV28|.
CASSVQNTEAFF
TGTGCCAGCAGTGTCCAGAACACTGAAGCTTTCTTT
>TRBJ2-1|15|TRBV28|TRBD2
CASSRRLAGVWEQFF
TGTGCCAGCAGCCGGAGACTAGCGGGAGTCTGGGAGCAGTTCTTC
>TRBJ2-7|13|TRBV10-1|TRBD1
CASSDGDRDEQYF
TGCGCCAGCAGTGACGGGGACAGGGACGAGCAGTACTTC